This T cell receptor beta chain appears in the sequencing data of a study of cytomegalovirus exposure and HLA in healthy donors. As for the study in general: It was reported in a later analysis that the approximately 120 validation repertoires used the same platform as the 666 first-cohort repertoires.

Using immunoSEQ multiplex PCR, the repertoire was profiled, and TCRdb retains in-frame clones only, with some absent. The top ten hold roughly 2.5% of the sample, which has 200,000 to 250,000 clones, around 87% seen once. It was the approximately 110-subject validation cohort, separate from the roughly 700-subject first cohort, to which the donors belonged. In this sample, this clone turned up a few times. Its antigen is not known. Study-wide results and caveats: The authors listed approximately 150 TCR beta chains as cytomegalovirus-associated. Some public TCRs appeared in many individuals, while most sequences were rare.

This TCR derives from a man younger than 30 in good health and CMV-seronegative. The source material was PBMCs.

The CDR3 DNA sequence: TGTGCCACCACCGGAGGGCCTAGAACCGGGGAGCTGTTTTTT. Its translation: CATTGGPRTGELFF. The chain employs TRBV2 and TRBJ2-2; D is possibly TRBD2 (6 bases). CDR3 size: 14 residues. V shed 10 bases and J shed 5 bases, with 17 bases lying between them. CDR1 SNHLY and CDR2 FYNNEI come from the germline V gene.